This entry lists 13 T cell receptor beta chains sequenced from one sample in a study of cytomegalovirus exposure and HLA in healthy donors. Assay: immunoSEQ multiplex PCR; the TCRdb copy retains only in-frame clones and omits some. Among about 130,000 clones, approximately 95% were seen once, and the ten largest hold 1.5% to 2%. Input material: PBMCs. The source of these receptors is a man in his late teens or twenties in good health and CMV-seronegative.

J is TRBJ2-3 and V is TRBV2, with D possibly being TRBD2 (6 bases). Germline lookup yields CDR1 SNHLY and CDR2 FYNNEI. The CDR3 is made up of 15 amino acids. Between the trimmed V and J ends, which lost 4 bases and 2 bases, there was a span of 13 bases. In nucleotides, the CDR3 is TGTGCCAGCAGTGTCCGGGGGTCCTTCACAGATACGCAGTATTTT. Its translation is CASSVRGSFTDTQYF.

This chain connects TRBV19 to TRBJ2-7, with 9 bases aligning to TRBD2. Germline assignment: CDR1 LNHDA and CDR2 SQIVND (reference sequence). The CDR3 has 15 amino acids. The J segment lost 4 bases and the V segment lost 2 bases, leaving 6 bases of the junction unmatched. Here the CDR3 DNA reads TGTGCCAGTAGTATATTTAGCGGGAGTAAGTACGAGCAGTACTTC. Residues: CASSIFSGSKYEQYF.

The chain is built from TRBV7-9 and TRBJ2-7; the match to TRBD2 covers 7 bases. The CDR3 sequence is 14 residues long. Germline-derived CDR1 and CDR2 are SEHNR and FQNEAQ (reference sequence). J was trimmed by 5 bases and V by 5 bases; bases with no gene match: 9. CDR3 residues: CASSHWTSTNEQYF. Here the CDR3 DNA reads TGTGCCAGCAGCCACTGGACTAGTACCAACGAGCAGTACTTC.

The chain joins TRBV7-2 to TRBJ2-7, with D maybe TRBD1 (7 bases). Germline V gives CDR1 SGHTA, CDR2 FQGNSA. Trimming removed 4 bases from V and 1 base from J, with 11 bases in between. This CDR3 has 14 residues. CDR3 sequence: CASSSTGRSYEQYF. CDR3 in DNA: TGTGCCAGCAGCTCGACAGGGAGGTCCTACGAGCAGTACTTC. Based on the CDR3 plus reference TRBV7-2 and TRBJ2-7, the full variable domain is GAGVSQSPSNKVTEKGKDVELRCDPISGHTALYWYRQSLGQGLEFLIYFQGNSAPDKSGLPSDRFSAERTGGSVSTLTIQRTQQEDSAVYLCASSSTGRSYEQYFGPGTRLTVT.

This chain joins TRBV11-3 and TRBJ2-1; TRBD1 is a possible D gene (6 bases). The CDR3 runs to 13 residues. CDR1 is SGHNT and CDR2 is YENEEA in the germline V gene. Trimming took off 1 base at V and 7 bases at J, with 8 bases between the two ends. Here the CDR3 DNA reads TGTGCCAGCAGCTTAGGGGGGCTGAATGAGCAGTTCTTC. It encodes CASSLGGLNEQFF.

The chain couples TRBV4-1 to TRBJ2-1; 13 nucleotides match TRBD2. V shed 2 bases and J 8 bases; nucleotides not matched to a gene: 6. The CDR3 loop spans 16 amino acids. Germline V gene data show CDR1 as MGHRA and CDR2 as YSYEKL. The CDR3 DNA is TGCGCCAGCAGCCAATTGGGACTAGCGGGGAGGGATGAGCAGTTCTTC. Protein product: CASSQLGLAGRDEQFF.

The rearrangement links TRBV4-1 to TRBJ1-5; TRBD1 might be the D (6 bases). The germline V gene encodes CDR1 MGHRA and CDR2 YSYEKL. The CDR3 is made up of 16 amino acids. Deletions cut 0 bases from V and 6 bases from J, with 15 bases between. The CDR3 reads CASSQEGQFVAQPQHF. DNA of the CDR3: TGCGCCAGCAGCCAAGAAGGACAGTTCGTTGCTCAGCCCCAGCATTTT.

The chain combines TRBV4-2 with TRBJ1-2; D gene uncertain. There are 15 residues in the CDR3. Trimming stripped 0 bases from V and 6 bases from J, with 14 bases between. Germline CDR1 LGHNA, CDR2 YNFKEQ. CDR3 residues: CASSQDGSLADGYTF. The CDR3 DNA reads TGTGCCAGCAGCCAAGACGGGAGTCTCGCGGATGGCTACACCTTC.

This CDR3 reads CASSVRGGGIDQPQHF. CDR3 coding DNA: TGTGCCAGCAGCGTTCGGGGAGGGGGGATTGATCAGCCCCAGCATTTT. The V and J genes are TRBV28 and TRBJ1-5, with TRBD1 as a possible D gene (6 bases). CDR3 length: 16 amino acids. CDR1 is MDHEN, CDR2 SYDVKM, per germline. V dropped 6 bases and J dropped 5 bases, with 20 bases sitting between them.

CDR3 region: CASSPRSGRNIQYF. CDR3 nucleotides: TGTGCCAGCAGCCCGCGTTCGGGAAGAAACATTCAGTACTTC. The V call is TRBV6-5, the J call TRBJ2-4; maybe TRBD2 (5 bases). Germline assignment: CDR1 MNHEY and CDR2 SVGAGI. The CDR3 sequence is 14 residues long. With 6 bases removed from V and 6 bases from J, the gap between germline ends came to 15 bases.

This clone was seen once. DNA of the CDR3: TGTGCCAGCAGTCTAGCGGGAGGAGCCTCCTACGAGCAGTACTTC. It is translated as CASSLAGGASYEQYF. The J gene is TRBJ2-7, the V gene TRBV27; 11 nucleotides align to TRBD2. The CDR3 consists of 15 residues. The J segment lost 0 bases and the V segment lost 5 bases, leaving 3 bases of the junction unmatched. The germline CDR1 and CDR2 sequences are MNHEY and SMNVEV (reference sequence).

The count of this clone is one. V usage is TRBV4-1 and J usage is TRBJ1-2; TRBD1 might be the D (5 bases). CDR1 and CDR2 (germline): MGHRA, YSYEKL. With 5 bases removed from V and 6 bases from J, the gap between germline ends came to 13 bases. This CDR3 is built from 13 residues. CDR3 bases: TGCGCCAGCAGCACCCGATGGGGGGATGGCTACACCTTC. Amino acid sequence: CASSTRWGDGYTF.

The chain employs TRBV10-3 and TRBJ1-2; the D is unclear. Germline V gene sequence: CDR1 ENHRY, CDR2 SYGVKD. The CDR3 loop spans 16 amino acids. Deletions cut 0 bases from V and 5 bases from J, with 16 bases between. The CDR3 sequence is CAISESEGRRGYGYTF. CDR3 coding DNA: TGTGCCATCAGTGAGTCAGAGGGCAGGCGGGGTTATGGCTACACCTTC.